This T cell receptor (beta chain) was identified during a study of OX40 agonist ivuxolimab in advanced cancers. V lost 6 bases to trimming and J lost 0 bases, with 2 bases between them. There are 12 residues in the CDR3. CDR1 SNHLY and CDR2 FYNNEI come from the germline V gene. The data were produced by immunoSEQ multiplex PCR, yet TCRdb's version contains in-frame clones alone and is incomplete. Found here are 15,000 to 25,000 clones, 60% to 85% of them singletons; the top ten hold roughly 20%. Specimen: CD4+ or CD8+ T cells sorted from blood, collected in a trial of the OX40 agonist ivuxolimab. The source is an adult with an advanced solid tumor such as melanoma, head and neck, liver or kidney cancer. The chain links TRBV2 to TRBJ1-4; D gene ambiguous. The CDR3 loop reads CASRATNEKLFF. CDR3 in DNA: TGTGCCAGCAGAGCAACTAATGAAAAACTGTTTTTT.